These T cell receptor beta chains were read from a single sample in a study of cytomegalovirus exposure and HLA in healthy donors. Only in-frame clones appear in the TCRdb table, and some are missing; sequencing was by immunoSEQ multiplex PCR. The sample yields under 200,000 clones, 84% seen once. Input material: PBMCs. Source of these receptors: a man aged 25-45 years in good health and CMV-seronegative. CDR3s include the opening cysteine and the closing phenylalanine or tryptophan. A D gene is named only where the DNA matches it firmly. Clone size is not always given. Where it is, it says once, few, many or a class for expanded clones.

v_gene	abundance	d_gene	j_gene	CDR3nt	CDR3aa
TRBV4-1	NA	NA	TRBJ1-5	TGCGCCAGCAGCCTACTCCCGGCAGGGGATCAGCCCCAGCATTTT	CASSLLPAGDQPQHF
TRBV6-5	NA	NA	TRBJ2-7	TGTGCCAGCAGTTACGGGCTGAACTACGAGCAGTACTTC	CASSYGLNYEQYF
TRBV25-1	NA	TRBD2	TRBJ2-3	TGTGCCAGCAGTCTTCCCGGGACTAGCGGGGACACAGATACGCAGTATTTT	CASSLPGTSGDTDTQYF
TRBV5-3	once	TRBD2	TRBJ2-1	TGTGCCAGAATCCCATCCCAGCGGGAGAGGAATGAGCAGTTCTTC	CARIPSQRERNEQFF
TRBV11-2	NA	NA	TRBJ2-2	TGTGCCAGCAGCTTACAAAGGAGCAGGGTGAGCGGGGAGCTGTTTTTT	CASSLQRSRVSGELFF
TRBV5-1	NA	NA	TRBJ2-5	TGCGCCAGCAGCTTGGGCGGGGCAGAGACCCAGTACTTC	CASSLGGAETQYF
TRBV7-8	NA	NA	TRBJ2-7	TGTGCCAGCACGCTAAACACAGGTTCCTACGAGCAGTACTTC	CASTLNTGSYEQYF
TRBV9	NA	NA	TRBJ2-1	TGTGCCAGCAGCGTAGTAGTAACCTACAATGAGCAGTTCTTC	CASSVVVTYNEQFF
TRBV5-5	NA	NA	TRBJ2-2	TGTGCCAGCAGCTTGGTCCAGGGCGTAGCCGGGGAGCTGTTTTTT	CASSLVQGVAGELFF
TRBV5-1	NA	TRBD1	TRBJ2-1	TGCGCCAGCTCGAGGGGACAGAGTCACAATGAGCAGTTCTTC	CASSRGQSHNEQFF
TRBV29-1	NA	TRBD2	TRBJ2-3	TGCAGCGTTGGGGTTAGCGGGAAAACTGATACGCAGTATTTT	CSVGVSGKTDTQYF
TRBV9	NA	TRBD2	TRBJ2-1	TGTGCCAGCAGCGCCGGACTAGCGGGAGGGGGAAATGAGCAGTTCTTC	CASSAGLAGGGNEQFF
TRBV5-4	NA	TRBD1	TRBJ2-5	TGTGCCAGCACCCTAGACAGGGGCTCCCAGTACTTC	CASTLDRGSQYF
TRBV6-1	NA	NA	TRBJ1-6	TGTGCCAGCAACAGGCTGAATTCACCCCTCCACTTT	CASNRLNSPLHF
TRBV15	NA	TRBD2	TRBJ2-7	TGTGCCACCAGCATAGGGACTAGCGGGGAATACGAGCAGTACTTC	CATSIGTSGEYEQYF
TRBV16	once	NA	TRBJ1-1	TGTGCCAGCAGCTACTCGGGGGTGGCGAACACTGAAGCTTTCTTT	CASSYSGVANTEAFF
TRBV7-9	NA	NA	TRBJ2-5	TGTGCCAGCAGCTTAGGCCTGACGAGGGAAGAGACCCAGTACTTC	CASSLGLTREETQYF
TRBV14	few	NA	TRBJ2-1	TGTGCCAGCAGCCAACCGGGACTCCCAGGATGGCAGTTCTTC	CASSQPGLPGWQFF
TRBV19	NA	NA	TRBJ2-1	TGTGCCAGCAGAATCGGGAGGGGGCTCCCGAGGGAGCAGTTCTTC	CASRIGRGLPREQFF
TRBV5-1	once	TRBD2	TRBJ2-2	TGCGCCAGCAGCTCGACTAGCGGGGGGCCTGGCGGGGAGCTGTTTTTT	CASSSTSGGPGGELFF
TRBV15	NA	NA	TRBJ1-1	TGTGCCACCAGCTCACAGTGGAACACTGAAGCTTTCTTT	CATSSQWNTEAFF
TRBV9	once	TRBD1	TRBJ2-3	TGTGCCAGCAGCGTAGAAGGACAGGGGGCGCGGACAGATACGCAGTATTTT	CASSVEGQGARTDTQYF
TRBV2	NA	NA	TRBJ2-7	TGTGCCAGCAGTGGTACGAGGTTAACCACCTACGAGCAGTACTTC	CASSGTRLTTYEQYF
TRBV28	NA	NA	TRBJ1-5	TGTGCCAGCGGGAGGGGGAGCAATCAGCCCCAGCATTTT	CASGRGSNQPQHF
TRBV5-4	NA	TRBD1	TRBJ1-2	TGTGCCAGCAGCTTGGGGGGGACAGGGGCCTCAGAAAACTATGGCTACACCTTC	CASSLGGTGASENYGYTF
TRBV7-9	NA	TRBD2	TRBJ2-3	TGTGCCAGCAGCAAAGCGGGGGGGCTCGCAGATACGCAGTATTTT	CASSKAGGLADTQYF
TRBV6-6	NA	NA	TRBJ1-2	TGTGCCAGCAGTAGCGGGCTCTATGGCTACACCTTC	CASSSGLYGYTF
TRBV11-1	NA	TRBD2	TRBJ2-1	TGTGCCAGCAGCTTAGACTTTAGCGGGGGGAGCTCCTACAATGAGCAGTTCTTC	CASSLDFSGGSSYNEQFF
TRBV18	NA	TRBD2	TRBJ2-1	TGTGCCAGCTCTCCCGGGACTACCTACAATGAGCAGTTCTTC	CASSPGTTYNEQFF
TRBV6-1	once	NA	TRBJ2-1	TGTGCCAGCAGTGAACATCTAGCGACCCTCTCCTACAATGAGCAGTTCTTC	CASSEHLATLSYNEQFF
TRBV11-3	NA	NA	TRBJ2-2	TGTGCCAGCAGCTTAGACCGCGGAGGGGCGCACACCGGGGAGCTGTTTTTT	CASSLDRGGAHTGELFF
TRBV7-9	NA	TRBD1	TRBJ2-3	TGTTCCAGCAGCTCCTGGACAGGACCTTCCACAGATACGCAGTATTTT	CSSSSWTGPSTDTQYF
TRBV9	once	NA	TRBJ2-2	TGTGCCACGACGCTGGACTATAGGTTCGGGGAGCTGTTTTTT	CATTLDYRFGELFF
TRBV15	few	NA	TRBJ1-4	TGTGCCACCAGCTGGGGCGCAACTAATGAAAAACTGTTTTTT	CATSWGATNEKLFF
TRBV4-3	once	TRBD2	TRBJ2-1	TGCGCCAGCAGCCAAGGGACTAGCGGGAGTATTGGCGATGAGCAGTTCTTC	CASSQGTSGSIGDEQFF
TRBV7-8	NA	TRBD2	TRBJ2-5	TGTGCCAGCAGCTTAACGGGAGGGGAGACCCAGTACTTC	CASSLTGGETQYF
TRBV6-1	NA	NA	TRBJ2-7	TGTGCCAGCAGAGGTCTCCCGGAGGGAGACTACGAGCAGTACTTC	CASRGLPEGDYEQYF
TRBV21-1	NA	NA	TRBJ2-3	TGTGCCAGCAGCAAAGCGGGACTTGGCACAGATACGCAGTATTTT	CASSKAGLGTDTQYF
TRBV18	NA	NA	TRBJ1-1	TGTGCCAGCTCACCAGAGGCCCCGGGGGCTTTCTTT	CASSPEAPGAFF
TRBV27	NA	TRBD1	TRBJ2-7	TGTGCCAGCGGGAACAGGGACAGGGTCTCCTACGAGCAGTACTTC	CASGNRDRVSYEQYF
TRBV5-6	once	NA	TRBJ2-7	NA	CASSFGPGGTDEQYF
TRBV7-2	once	NA	TRBJ2-2	TGTGCCAGCACCCCTAAATCCCTATCCGGGGAGCTGTTTTTT	CASTPKSLSGELFF
TRBV2	NA	NA	TRBJ1-5	TGTGCCAGCAGTGATGGGCAGGGGAGCGATCAGCCCCAGCATTTT	CASSDGQGSDQPQHF
TRBV7-9	NA	TRBD2	TRBJ2-3	TGTGCCAGCAGACCGACTAGCGGGAGCGCAGATACGCAGTATTTT	CASRPTSGSADTQYF
TRBV20-1	NA	NA	TRBJ2-2	TGCAGACGACAGAACACCGGGGAGCTGTTTTTT	CRRQNTGELFF
TRBV28	once	TRBD1	TRBJ1-5	TGTGCCAGCAGTTCACGCCGGGACAGGGGGCCCCCCATGCATTTT	CASSSRRDRGPPMHF
TRBV18	NA	TRBD1	TRBJ2-5	TGTGCCAGCTCACCTACGGACAGGGTAGAGGTAGAGACCCAGTACTTC	CASSPTDRVEVETQYF
TRBV6-1	NA	TRBD2	TRBJ2-2	TGTGCCAGCAGTGAAAGATGGCGGGGGGGGAACACCGGGGAGCTGTTTTTT	CASSERWRGGNTGELFF
TRBV10-3	NA	NA	TRBJ2-5	TGTGCCATCAGTGAGGGCACAGCGGGGCCAGGGGAAGAGACCCAGTACTTC	CAISEGTAGPGEETQYF
TRBV7-2	NA	NA	TRBJ2-7	TGTGCCAGCAGCTCCGCCCATGTTCCGGGCGAGCAGTACTTC	CASSSAHVPGEQYF
TRBV11-3	NA	NA	TRBJ2-7	TGTGCCAGCAGCCCACGACAGGATTGGTACGAGCAGTACTTC	CASSPRQDWYEQYF
TRBV9	NA	NA	TRBJ2-3	TGTGCCAGCAGCGTACCCCAGATCAAAACGCAGTATTTT	CASSVPQIKTQYF
TRBV7-2	NA	TRBD1	TRBJ2-3	TGTGCCAGCAGCTTGGGACAGAGCACAGATACGCAGTATTTT	CASSLGQSTDTQYF